This TCR beta chain was retrieved from a study of patients and donors after allogeneic stem cell transplantation. TCRdb analysed the RT-PCR reads with MiXCR anew, one entry per CDR3 protein. The repertoire holds tens of thousands of distinct CDR3 sequences, with roughly 4.9% as singletons. This clonotype came up many times. This CDR3 region has 13 residues. After removal of 3 bases from V and 11 bases from J, the junction contained 5 bases not matched to a gene. Germline V gives CDR1 GTSNPN, CDR2 SVGIG (reference sequence). The TCR comes from a human donor who was either an allogeneic HSCT recipient or a stem cell or donor lymphocyte infusion donor (not recorded which). It is not recorded whose cells these are; they may come from a transplant donor. The material sequenced was blood, either unsorted or a sorted T cell fraction (not recorded which). The V gene is TRBV30, the J gene TRBJ1-6; TRBD1 agrees at 9 bases. The CDR3 DNA reads as TGTGCCTGGAGGGGGACAGGGACGACACCCCTCCACTTT. This sequence encodes CAWRGTGTTPLHF. Combining the CDR3 with reference TRBV30 and TRBJ1-6 gives the whole variable domain SQTIHQWPATLVQPVGSPLSLECTVEGTSNPNLYWYRQAAGRGLQLLFYSVGIGQISSEVPQNLSASRPQDRQFILSSKKLLLSDSGFYLCAWRGTGTTPLHFGNGTRLTVT.